Below are 26 T cell receptor beta chains sequenced from a single sample in a study of cytomegalovirus exposure and HLA in healthy donors. PCR amplification relied on 60 Vbeta primers (plus 13 Jbeta primers). Clones were read by immunoSEQ multiplex PCR, and TCRdb kept only the in-frame ones, dropping some. The repertoire has about 200,000 clones, around 90% of them found once; the top ten carry around 1%. The sample consisted of PBMCs. The receptor set was obtained from a boy aged 2 to 10 in good health and CMV-seronegative.

This chain joins TRBV5-1 and TRBJ2-1; D gene unclear. CDR1 and CDR2 (germline): SGHRS, YFSETQ. Between the trimmed V and J ends, which lost 6 bases and 3 bases, there was a span of 13 bases. The CDR3 spans 14 residues. CDR3 coding DNA: TGCGCCAGCACCCCTAACCTATTCTACAATGAGCAGTTCTTC. Its translation is CASTPNLFYNEQFF.

The chain carries TRBV20-1 and TRBJ1-1; D gene uncertain. Germline CDR1 is DFQATT and CDR2 is SNEGSKA (reference sequence). The V and J ends lost 6 bases and 10 bases respectively, with 12 bases between them. CDR3 size: 10 residues. Here the CDR3 reads CSAMWARAFF. CDR3 nucleotide sequence: TGCAGTGCCATGTGGGCGAGAGCTTTCTTT.

The rearrangement joins TRBV5-1 to TRBJ1-4; the D is unclear. The CDR3 loop spans 16 amino acids. The V gene's germline CDR1 is SGHRS and CDR2 YFSETQ. The germline V and J ends were trimmed by 0 bases and 6 bases, with 15 bases remaining between them. The CDR3 is CASSLGAQLADEKLFF. The DNA for the CDR3 is TGCGCCAGCAGCTTGGGAGCCCAGCTGGCGGATGAAAAACTGTTTTTT.

The CDR3 loop is CSAATPDTQYF. CDR3 nucleotide sequence: TGCAGTGCTGCCACTCCAGATACGCAGTATTTT. The chain carries TRBV20-1 and TRBJ2-3; D not certain. The V gene's germline CDR1 is DFQATT and CDR2 SNEGSKA (reference sequence). This CDR3 contains 11 residues. Deletions cut 5 bases from V and 4 bases from J, with 7 bases between.

The chain employs TRBV9 and TRBJ1-1, with 8 bases aligning to TRBD1. The CDR3 sequence is 15 residues long. V trimming: 2 bases; J trimming: 3 bases; junction bases outside the gene matches: 6. Germline V gene lookup returns CDR1 SGDLS and CDR2 YYNGEE. The CDR3 bases are TGTGCCAGCAGCGTTCAGGGGGCTAGCGACACTGAAGCTTTCTTT. Encoded protein: CASSVQGASDTEAFF.

This chain uses TRBV7-2 with TRBJ2-2, with D possibly TRBD1 on 6 matching bases. The CDR3 has 22 residues. The germline V gene encodes CDR1 SGHTA and CDR2 FQGNSA. V lost 0 bases and J 0 bases, leaving 26 bases between the germline ends. The CDR3 spells CASSLAEQIPDRLKANTGELFF. In nucleotides, the CDR3 is TGTGCCAGCAGCTTAGCCGAACAAATTCCTGACAGGCTAAAGGCGAACACCGGGGAGCTGTTTTTT.

The chain couples TRBV2 to TRBJ1-1, with D uncertain. CDR1 and CDR2 (germline): SNHLY, FYNNEI. Trimming took off 1 base at V and 0 bases at J, with 6 bases between the two ends. CDR3 length: 14 residues. The CDR3 loop reads CASSEEQMNTEAFF. CDR3 bases: TGTGCCAGCAGTGAAGAACAGATGAACACTGAAGCTTTCTTT. Using reference TRBV2 and TRBJ1-1 for the parts outside the CDR3, the full variable domain is EPEVTQTPSHQVTQMGQEVILRCVPISNHLYFYWYRQILGQKVEFLVSFYNNEISEKSEIFDDQFSVERPDGSNFTLKIRSTKLEDSAMYFCASSEEQMNTEAFFGQGTRLTVV.

The chain carries TRBV5-1 and TRBJ1-5; 7 bases are a match to TRBD1. V trimming: 4 bases; J trimming: 9 bases; junction bases outside the gene matches: 10. The germline V gene encodes CDR1 SGHRS and CDR2 YFSETQ. The CDR3 has 14 residues. The CDR3 coding sequence is TGCGCCAGCAGCGCCGACAGGGAAGCGGGGCCCCAGCATTTT. Translated: CASSADREAGPQHF.

The chain links TRBV5-5 to TRBJ1-1; 8 bases align to TRBD1. Germline lookup yields CDR1 SGHKS and CDR2 YYEKEE (reference sequence). This CDR3 contains 14 residues. The ends lost 4 bases at V and 7 bases at J; junction bases unmatched: 9. The CDR3 here is CASSMRTGGGEAFF. The CDR3 region has the DNA TGTGCCAGCAGCATGCGAACAGGGGGTGGTGAAGCTTTCTTT. The variable domain in full, completed from reference TRBV5-5 and TRBJ1-1, reads DAGVTQSPTHLIKTRGQQVTLRCSPISGHKSVSWYQQVLGQGPQFIFQYYEKEERGRGNFPDRFSARQFPNYSSELNVNALLLGDSALYLCASSMRTGGGEAFFGQGTRLTVV.

CDR3 region: CASSPNTFYEQYF. The CDR3, as DNA: TGTGCCAGCTCCCCAAACACATTCTACGAGCAGTACTTC. The chain combines TRBV6-5 with TRBJ2-7, with no clear D. Trimming removed 8 bases at V and 3 bases at J, with 14 bases between. This CDR3 has 13 residues. Germline loops: CDR1 MNHEY, CDR2 SVGAGI.

The chain is built from TRBV19 and TRBJ1-2, with a possible D match to TRBD1 (6 bases). CDR1 and CDR2 (germline): LNHDA, SQIVND (reference sequence). V lost 4 bases to trimming and J lost 2 bases, with 17 bases between them. This CDR3 is 16 amino acids long. The CDR3 DNA follows: TGTGCCAGTAGTACCCCCACGGGACAACCAAACTATGGCTACACCTTC. Translation gives CASSTPTGQPNYGYTF.

The chain links TRBV29-1 to TRBJ2-5; 7 bases agree with TRBD1. CDR1 SQVTM and CDR2 ANQGSEA come from the germline V gene. The J segment lost 11 bases and the V segment lost 7 bases, leaving 16 bases of the junction unmatched. This CDR3 contains 13 residues. CDR3 DNA sequence: TGCAGCGCCAAATTCACAGGGGACGGGGAGCAGTACTTC. Translation gives CSAKFTGDGEQYF.

The count of this clone is one. The rearrangement joins TRBV5-6 to TRBJ1-5, with a possible D match to TRBD1 (6 bases). The CDR3 covers 15 residues. Deletions cut 3 bases from V and 4 bases from J, with 14 bases between. Germline assignment: CDR1 SGHDT and CDR2 YYEEEE. This CDR3 is CASSSSRRGNQPQHF. The CDR3 DNA reads TGTGCCAGCAGCTCTTCCCGCAGGGGTAATCAGCCCCAGCATTTT. The whole variable domain, remainder taken from reference TRBV5-6 and TRBJ1-5, is DAGVTQSPTHLIKTRGQQVTLRCSPKSGHDTVSWYQQALGQGPQFIFQYYEEEERQRGNFPDRFSGHQFPNYSSELNVNALLLGDSALYLCASSSSRRGNQPQHFGDGTRLSIL.

The chain employs TRBV28 and TRBJ1-2; D is uncertain. Trimming stripped 4 bases from V and 4 bases from J, with 10 bases between. CDR3 size: 13 residues. Germline values: CDR1 MDHEN, CDR2 SYDVKM. CDR3 sequence (DNA): TGTGCCAGCAGTTCCGGGTCCTTCTATGGCTACACCTTC. Amino acids: CASSSGSFYGYTF.

Here the CDR3 reads CASSFTVPGELFF. CDR3 DNA: TGTGCCAGCAGTTTTACGGTCCCCGGGGAGCTGTTTTTT. The chain carries TRBV27 and TRBJ2-2, with D hard to call. The germline V and J ends were trimmed by 3 bases and 6 bases, with 8 bases remaining between them. The germline CDR1 and CDR2 sequences are MNHEY and SMNVEV (reference sequence). This CDR3 has 13 residues.

This clone was observed a single time. The chain is built from TRBV9 and TRBJ2-2; 11 bases line up with TRBD2. Germline CDR1 and CDR2: SGDLS and YYNGEE. V gave up 2 bases and J gave up 6 bases; unmatched junction bases: 3. The CDR3 loop spans 15 amino acids. CDR3 in amino acids: CASSVSGRAAGELFF. The DNA for the CDR3 is TGTGCCAGCAGCGTTAGCGGGAGGGCCGCCGGGGAGCTGTTTTTT.

The chain employs TRBV9 and TRBJ1-2; perhaps TRBD1 as D (5 bases). Per germline, CDR1 SGDLS and CDR2 YYNGEE. The V and J ends lost 4 bases and 4 bases respectively, with 20 bases between them. The CDR3 is 16 amino acids. The DNA of the CDR3 is TGTGCCAGCAGCCCCCAGCCCGAGCAGGGTGGCTATGGCTACACCTTC. Translating gives CASSPQPEQGGYGYTF.

This clone has a single count. The chain employs TRBV5-1 and TRBJ2-3, with D possibly matching TRBD2 (5 bases). The CDR3 runs to 17 residues. Per germline, CDR1 SGHRS and CDR2 YFSETQ. Trimming took 0 bases from V and 6 from J, leaving 20 bases between them. The CDR3 protein is CASSLVATGDTGDTQYF. The CDR3 nucleotides are TGCGCCAGCAGCTTGGTGGCTACCGGTGATACGGGGGATACGCAGTATTTT.

The gene calls are TRBV19 and TRBJ1-3; perhaps TRBD1 as D (5 bases). The CDR3 is 15 amino acids. V gave up 4 bases and J gave up 2 bases, with 12 bases separating them. Germline-derived CDR1 and CDR2 are LNHDA and SQIVND (reference sequence). The CDR3 coding sequence is TGTGCCAGTAGTAATGCAGGGCCCCCTGGAAACACCATATATTTT. Its protein product is CASSNAGPPGNTIYF.

This clone was recorded only once. The V gene is TRBV18, the J gene TRBJ1-2, with D possibly matching TRBD1 (5 bases). Germline CDR1 and CDR2: KGHSH and LQKENI. The CDR3 extends over 14 amino acids. V was cut by 6 bases and J by 2 bases, with 13 bases left in between. The CDR3 sequence: CASSPGGNNYGYTF. The CDR3 DNA is TGTGCCAGCTCCCCGGGGGGGAACAACTATGGCTACACCTTC.

This chain uses TRBV5-4 with TRBJ2-5; 7 bases align to TRBD1. V lost 0 bases, J lost 1 base, and 0 bases stayed unmatched. Germline values: CDR1 SGHNT, CDR2 YYREEE (reference sequence). The CDR3 loop spans 14 amino acids. The CDR3 DNA reads as TGTGCCAGCAGCTTGGGACAGGGCCAAGAGACCCAGTACTTC. Residues: CASSLGQGQETQYF.

Written as DNA, the CDR3 is TGCGCCAGCAGCCCCGGGACAGGGCCGGTGAGCTCTGGAAACACCATATATTTT. Translated, it gives CASSPGTGPVSSGNTIYF. V and J are TRBV5-1 and TRBJ1-3; TRBD1 agrees at 9 bases. Germline trimming cut 4 bases from V and 0 bases from J; bases unmatched to any gene: 11. The CDR3 is made up of 18 amino acids. Germline-derived CDR1 and CDR2 are SGHRS and YFSETQ.

The rearrangement links TRBV11-2 to TRBJ2-6; 9 nucleotides line up with TRBD1. The CDR3 totals 14 residues. V lost 3 bases and J lost 10; bases outside the gene matches: 4. The V gene's germline CDR1 is SGHAT and CDR2 FQNNGV. The CDR3 sequence: CASSFLTGGNVLTF. In DNA, the CDR3 is TGTGCCAGCAGCTTCCTGACAGGGGGGAACGTCCTGACTTTC.

V usage is TRBV5-1 and J usage is TRBJ2-1, with TRBD2 identical over 8 bases. This CDR3 has 18 residues. In germline, CDR1 is SGHRS, CDR2 YFSETQ. The ends lost 0 bases at V and 8 bases at J; junction bases unmatched: 16. The CDR3 nucleotides are TGCGCCAGCAGCTTGGAGTCCGGGGGGGCCCGTCGTCGCGATGAGCAGTTCTTC. The encoded protein is CASSLESGGARRRDEQFF.

The chain has TRBV27 and TRBJ1-1, with D unclear. V shed 5 bases and J shed 0 bases, with 10 bases lying between them. Looked up from germline, CDR1 is MNHEY and CDR2 is SMNVEV (reference sequence). The CDR3 is 14 amino acids. In DNA form, the CDR3 reads TGTGCCAGCAGTCCCCTTTCCTTGAACACTGAAGCTTTCTTT. It codes for CASSPLSLNTEAFF.

This rearrangement joins TRBV7-8 to TRBJ2-3; D is unclear. There are 18 residues in the CDR3. From germline, CDR1 is SGHVS and CDR2 FQNEAQ. Trimming stripped 0 bases from V and 6 bases from J, with 22 bases between. Here the CDR3 DNA reads TGTGCCAGCAGCTTAGCTGGTGTAATCAGACTCGTCGGGGATACGCAGTATTTT. Translation: CASSLAGVIRLVGDTQYF.